The 26 T cell receptor beta chains listed next were all sequenced from one sample in a study of molecular identifiers for immune sequencing clone quantification. TCRdb re-analysed the PCR reads in MiXCR, keeping a single row per CDR3 protein. The table includes hundreds of thousands of distinct CDR3 sequences, 25% detected once. The material sequenced was naive CD8+ T cells from blood, with Jurkat cell RNA spiked in. Subset in this sample: FACS-sorted CD8+CD4-CCR7+CD45RA+ naive T cells. Every receptor here comes from a human donor in good health. Some libraries in this study had Jurkat cell RNA spiked in.

Concerning this clonotype itself: The junction departs from the called germline gene at one end, perhaps through a read error. The V gene is TRBV4-1, the J gene TRBJ1-1; D is unclear. Germline lookup yields CDR1 MGHRA and CDR2 YSYEKL. This CDR3 spans 15 amino acids. The CDR3 loop is CARSPIPVMNTEAFF. CDR3 in DNA: TGCGCCCGCAGCCCCATTCCGGTTATGAACACTGAAGCTTTCTTT.

V and J are TRBV9 and TRBJ2-7, with 7 bases matching TRBD2. CDR3 length equals 13 residues. Germline CDR1 and CDR2: SGDLS and YYNGEE. J lost 6 bases, V lost 1 base, and 4 bases had no gene match. Here the CDR3 DNA reads TGTGCCAGCAGCGTAAACGGCGGGGGCGAGCAGTACTTC. Amino acids: CASSVNGGGEQYF.

Only a few counts were recorded for this clonotype. The chain couples TRBV20-1 to TRBJ2-7, with 14 nucleotides matching TRBD2. Germline lookup yields CDR1 DFQATT and CDR2 SNEGSKA (reference sequence). V dropped 3 bases and J dropped 6; count of bases not matched to a gene: 13. The CDR3 consists of 17 residues. In nucleotides, the CDR3 is TGCAGTGCTAGTAAGACGGGCCCGGGACTAGCGGGAGTCGAGCAGTACTTC. Translation gives CSASKTGPGLAGVEQYF.

This clonotype was picked up a small number of times. The chain employs TRBV27 and TRBJ1-5, with D possibly being TRBD1 (6 bases). V lost 6 bases and J lost 6, with 12 bases in between. Germline V lookup: CDR1 MNHEY, CDR2 SMNVEV (reference sequence). CDR3 size: 13 residues. CDR3 residues: CASRTGYGQPQHF. CDR3 DNA: TGTGCCAGCAGAACAGGGTACGGTCAGCCCCAGCATTTT.

For this clonotype: A much larger clonotype is one base distant, so this may be a read error. This chain connects TRBV7-9 to TRBJ1-3, with D hard to call. The length of the CDR3 is 14 residues. The ends were cut back, 5 bases at V and 8 bases at J, with 16 bases in the middle. Germline CDR1 reads SEHNR; CDR2 reads FQNEAQ (reference sequence). The CDR3 region is CASSPKGGSDTIYF. The CDR3, as DNA: TGTGCCAGCAGCCCGAAGGGCGGATCGGACACCATATATTTT.

The chain uses TRBV7-9 and TRBJ2-4; TRBD1 might be the D (6 bases). CDR1 is SEHNR and CDR2 is FQNEAQ in the germline V gene (reference sequence). V was pared by 5 bases and J by 0 bases, with 14 bases between. This CDR3 spans 16 amino acids. The CDR3 here is CASSPKDSVAKNIQYF. The CDR3 DNA reads TGTGCCAGCAGCCCCAAGGACAGTGTAGCCAAAAACATTCAGTACTTC.

This clonotype was picked up many times. V and J are TRBV6-2 or TRBV6-3 and TRBJ2-5, with D tentatively TRBD1 (5 bases). V was pared by 6 bases and J by 4 bases, with 15 bases between. CDR1 is MNHEY, CDR2 SVGEGT, per germline. CDR3 size: 14 residues. CDR3 residues: CASSPAQGSETQYF. In DNA form, the CDR3 reads TGTGCCAGCAGCCCAGCGCAGGGTTCAGAGACCCAGTACTTC.

This clonotype was observed a few times. The DNA for the CDR3 is TGCAGCGTTGAAGGCGAGGGTGGGGGGGATGAAGCTTTCTTT. The encoded protein is CSVEGEGGGDEAFF. The rearrangement uses TRBV29-1 and TRBJ1-1; D is possibly TRBD1 (5 bases). V gave up 1 base and J gave up 7 bases, with 16 bases separating them. The CDR3 consists of 14 residues. Germline values: CDR1 SQVTM, CDR2 ANQGSEA.

This clonotype was seen ten or more times. The chain has TRBV6-5 and TRBJ1-4; D gene ambiguous. This CDR3 is 18 amino acids long. The V end lost 0 bases, the J end lost 5 bases, and 19 bases lay between the germline ends. Germline V gene sequence: CDR1 MNHEY, CDR2 SVGAGI. CDR3 coding DNA: TGTGCCAGCAGTTACTCGGCTGACCAAAGAGATTGGAATGAAAAACTGTTTTTT. It encodes CASSYSADQRDWNEKLFF.

This clonotype showed up many times. This chain connects TRBV28 to TRBJ2-5; D remains unclear. This CDR3 region has 15 residues. Looked up from germline, CDR1 is MDHEN and CDR2 is SYDVKM. Trimming stripped 2 bases from V and 1 base from J, with 11 bases between. Here the CDR3 reads CASSLSPETQETQYF. CDR3 in DNA: TGTGCCAGCAGTTTAAGTCCAGAGACCCAAGAGACCCAGTACTTC. Filled out from reference TRBV28 and TRBJ2-5, the complete variable domain reads DVKVTQSSRYLVKRTGEKVFLECVQDMDHENMFWYRQDPGLGLRLIYFSYDVKMKEKGDIPEGYSVSREKKERFSLILESASTNQTSMYLCASSLSPETQETQYFGPGTRLLVL.

This clonotype was seen only a few times. The rearrangement uses TRBV4-2 and TRBJ1-6, with D uncertain. V lost 1 base to trimming and J lost 8 bases, with 12 bases between them. Germline CDR1 LGHNA, CDR2 YNFKEQ. The length of the CDR3 is 15 residues. DNA of the CDR3: TGTGCCAGCAGCCAAGGTGAGGGTATAGATTCACCCCTCCACTTT. Protein sequence: CASSQGEGIDSPLHF.

The chain is built from TRBV4-1 and TRBJ1-5, with a possible D match to TRBD1 (5 bases). V dropped 0 bases and J dropped 2 bases, with 11 bases sitting between them. Per germline, CDR1 MGHRA and CDR2 YSYEKL. The CDR3 length is 16 residues. The chain's CDR3 is CASSQEWGFGNQPQHF. The DNA for the CDR3 is TGCGCCAGCAGCCAAGAATGGGGGTTCGGCAATCAGCCCCAGCATTTT.

This clonotype was seen many times. The V and J genes are TRBV11-2 and TRBJ1-1; no clear D. This CDR3 is 14 amino acids long. Trimming left V 6 bases short and J 1 base short, with 12 bases between. Germline lookup yields CDR1 SGHAT and CDR2 FQNNGV. CDR3 region: CASSWKGANTEAFF. DNA of the CDR3: TGTGCCAGCAGTTGGAAAGGAGCGAACACTGAAGCTTTCTTT.

The count of this clonotype is one. The rearrangement links TRBV2 to TRBJ2-3; 7 positions match TRBD1. V shed 8 bases and J 5 bases; nucleotides not matched to a gene: 13. The CDR3 has 15 amino acids. Germline CDR1 reads SNHLY; CDR2 reads FYNNEI. This CDR3 is CASAFAETGEDTQYF. The CDR3 DNA reads TGTGCCAGCGCTTTCGCCGAAACAGGGGAAGATACGCAGTATTTT.

In the case of this clonotype: Possible read error: a much larger clone is one base away. This chain links TRBV10-2 with TRBJ1-3; D gene ambiguous. The CDR3 is 16 residues long. Germline V CDR1 and CDR2: WSHSY, SAAADI. The CDR3 protein is CANSESSPVAGNTIYF. CDR3 sequence (DNA): TGCGCCAACAGTGAGTCCTCCCCTGTGGCTGGAAACACCATATATTTT.

This clonotype showed up many times. V and J are TRBV6-1 and TRBJ2-5; no firm D call. The CDR3 extends over 15 amino acids. V lost 0 bases and J 2 bases, leaving 10 bases between the germline ends. Germline V lookup: CDR1 MNHNS, CDR2 SASEGT. This CDR3 reads CASSEARSGQETQYF. The CDR3 DNA reads TGTGCCAGCAGTGAAGCGCGTTCAGGACAAGAGACCCAGTACTTC.

The rearrangement joins TRBV29-1 to TRBJ2-7; D could derive from TRBD1 or TRBD2 (5 bases each). V gave up 5 bases and J gave up 0 bases, with 11 bases separating them. The germline CDR1 and CDR2 sequences are SQVTM and ANQGSEA. The CDR3 consists of 13 residues. DNA for the CDR3: TGCAGCGTTATGGGACCCGCCTCCTACGAGCAGTACTTC. Residues: CSVMGPASYEQYF.

Comment on this clonotype: At one boundary the junction diverges from the germline segment, which might be a read error. The chain combines TRBV19 with TRBJ2-2; a weak D match, TRBD2 (5 bases). CDR3 length equals 15 residues. Germline V CDR1 and CDR2: LNHDA, SQIVND (reference sequence). The CDR3 region is CASSKDGSNTGEPFF. Written as DNA, the CDR3 is TGTGCCAGTAGTAAGGACGGATCGAACACCGGGGAGCCGTTTTTT.

The table lists this clonotype with a few counts. J is TRBJ2-4 and V is TRBV27; no definite D call. Germline values: CDR1 MNHEY, CDR2 SMNVEV (reference sequence). The CDR3 covers 15 residues. Deletions cut 5 bases from V and 0 bases from J, with 11 bases between. The CDR3 bases are TGTGCCAGCAGTGATGGGGTCCTAGCCAAAAACATTCAGTACTTC. It specifies CASSDGVLAKNIQYF.

The table lists this clonotype with a few counts. This chain connects TRBV20-1 to TRBJ2-7; D gene uncertain. V was pared by 3 bases and J by 0 bases, with 9 bases between. Per the germline V gene, CDR1 is DFQATT and CDR2 is SNEGSKA (reference sequence). The CDR3 sequence is 13 residues long. For the CDR3, the DNA is TGCAGTGCTAGGATTGACCCCTCCTACGAGCAGTACTTC. Encoded protein: CSARIDPSYEQYF.

For this clonotype: A much larger clone differs by one base, so this may be a read error. V gene TRBV7-9 combines with J gene TRBJ1-1; D gene ambiguous. The CDR3 spans 12 residues. V lost 5 bases, J lost 2 bases, and 6 bases lay in between. The germline CDR1 and CDR2 sequences are SEHNR and FQNEAQ (reference sequence). The CDR3 nucleotides read TGTGCCAGCAGCCGGATAAACACTGAAGCTTTCTTT. Translated, it gives CASSRINTEAFF. The full variable domain, completed using reference TRBV7-9 and TRBJ1-1, is DTGVSQNPRHKITKRGQNVTFRCDPISEHNRLYWYRQTLGQGPEFLTYFQNEAQLEKSRLLSDRFSAERPKGSFSTLEIQRTEQGDSAMYLCASSRINTEAFFGQGTRLTVV.

This clonotype was counted at least ten times. V and J are TRBV4-3 and TRBJ2-1; D is undetermined. Trimming removed 0 bases at V and 9 bases at J, with 9 bases between. The germline CDR1 and CDR2 sequences are LGHNA and YSLEER. The CDR3 runs 13 residues. CDR3 DNA sequence: TGCGCCAGCAGCCAAGATACCGGGTTTGAGCAGTTCTTC. This gives the protein CASSQDTGFEQFF.

In its sample, this clonotype was seen many times. This sequence joins TRBV12-3 or TRBV12-4 and TRBJ2-3, with TRBD1 identical over 7 bases. V was pared by 6 bases and J by 0 bases, with 6 bases of the junction left unmatched. There are 15 residues in the CDR3. The chain's CDR3 is CASSPTGFSTDTQYF. The DNA of the CDR3 is TGTGCCAGCAGCCCGACAGGGTTCAGCACAGATACGCAGTATTTT.

This clonotype appeared many times. The chain employs TRBV27 and TRBJ2-7, with TRBD2 identical over 8 bases. The CDR3 is 12 residues long. CDR1 is MNHEY, CDR2 SMNVEV, per germline (reference sequence). Trimming cost V 6 bases and J 7 bases; bases outside gene matches: 5. The CDR3 loop is CASRGLAWEQYF. The CDR3 DNA sequence: TGTGCCAGCAGAGGACTAGCCTGGGAGCAGTACTTC.

This clonotype came up many times. V usage is TRBV5-4 and J usage is TRBJ2-5; no firm D call. This CDR3 comprises 14 residues. CDR1 and CDR2 (germline): SGHNT, YYREEE (reference sequence). Trimming removed 0 bases at V and 4 bases at J, with 10 bases between. DNA for the CDR3: TGTGCCAGCAGCTTGGGACTGGCACCAGAGACCCAGTACTTC. Translated: CASSLGLAPETQYF.

The table lists this clonotype with many counts. V is TRBV5-6 and J is TRBJ1-2; weak D call: TRBD1 (6 bases). Germline CDR1 SGHDT, CDR2 YYEEEE. The V end lost 5 bases, the J end lost 2 bases, and 10 bases lay between the germline ends. The CDR3 consists of 13 residues. Here the CDR3 DNA reads TGTGCCAGCAGGCAGGGGATAAACTATGGCTACACCTTC. Its protein is CASRQGINYGYTF.